This T cell receptor (beta chain) was recorded in a study of Ad26.COV2.S vaccination and SARS-CoV-2 variants. Study as a whole: The trial was COV1001 and the donor's arm was Ad26.COV2.S. By the intramuscular route, Ad26.COV2.S was given once, or twice 56 days apart.

Treatment reported: some 20 received Ad26.COV2.S at low or high dose, single or two shots; about five received placebo; per-sample allocation not given. Sampling was performed 63 days after the first vaccine or placebo injection. Repertoires were generated with immunoSEQ multiplex PCR, while TCRdb's copy carries only in-frame clones and drops some. The sample contains a few hundred thousand clones, more than 80% of which appear only once. This CDR3 contains 17 residues. A word on this clone: Its antigen is not identified.

Findings and caveats of the study: The TCR-based breadth and depth measures might underestimate overall T cell responses. Considerable breadth of spike-specific CD8+ and CD4+ T cell responses has reportedly been documented following vaccination.

This rearrangement joins TRBV21-1 to TRBJ2-2; the table assigns TRBD1, which was not confirmed against the DNA. TRBV21-1 is labeled a pseudogene. The specimen comprised peripheral blood, sampled in a trial of Ad26.COV2.S vaccine versus placebo. This clonotype was obtained from a person between 18 and 60 years old who received the Ad26.COV2.S COVID-19 vaccine or a placebo. CDR3 residues: CASSKVGDRGRTGELFF. The DNA for the CDR3 is TGTGCCAGCAGCAAAGTCGGGGACAGGGGGCGAACCGGGGAGCTGTTTTTT.